The clone carrying this T cell receptor beta chain was recorded many times. CDR3 length: 14 residues. The V end was cut by 5 bases, the J end by 7 bases, with 18 bases between. CDR1 is SGHRS, CDR2 YFSETQ, per germline. This sample's TCRbeta library carried unique molecular identifier barcodes. One entry per CDR3 protein, called by TCRdb with MiXCR from the PCR reads. Here the sample spans under 300,000 distinct CDR3 sequences, 9% to 10% being singletons. This sample is drawn from a study of T-cell reconstitution after alpha-beta-depleted transplantation in children. Source: PBMCs from the stem cell graft donor, taken from the stem cell graft. The sequence derives from a human donor who donated a stem cell graft to a child with SCID. This chain uses TRBV5-1 with TRBJ1-2; D not certain. CDR3: CASRSDLLGFGYTF. The CDR3 coding sequence is TGCGCCAGCAGGTCCGACCTTCTAGGGTTTGGCTACACCTTC.